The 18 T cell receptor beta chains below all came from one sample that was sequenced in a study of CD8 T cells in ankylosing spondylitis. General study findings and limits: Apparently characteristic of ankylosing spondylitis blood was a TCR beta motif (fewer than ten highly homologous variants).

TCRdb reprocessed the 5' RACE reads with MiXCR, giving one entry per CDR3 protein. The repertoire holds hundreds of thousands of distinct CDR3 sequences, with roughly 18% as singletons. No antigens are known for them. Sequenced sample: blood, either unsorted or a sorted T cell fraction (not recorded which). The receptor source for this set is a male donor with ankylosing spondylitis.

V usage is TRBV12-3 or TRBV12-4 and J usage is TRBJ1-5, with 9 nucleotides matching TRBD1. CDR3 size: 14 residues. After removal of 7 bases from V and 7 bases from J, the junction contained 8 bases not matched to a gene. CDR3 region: CASTLTGGAQPQHF. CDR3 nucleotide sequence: TGTGCCAGCACGTTAACAGGGGGCGCGCAGCCCCAGCATTTT.

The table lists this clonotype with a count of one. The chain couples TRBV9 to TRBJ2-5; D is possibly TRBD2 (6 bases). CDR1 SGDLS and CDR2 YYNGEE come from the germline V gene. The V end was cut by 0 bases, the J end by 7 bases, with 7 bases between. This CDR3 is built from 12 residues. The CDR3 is CASSVVGGTQYF. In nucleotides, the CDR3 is TGTGCCAGCAGCGTAGTCGGGGGGACCCAGTACTTC.

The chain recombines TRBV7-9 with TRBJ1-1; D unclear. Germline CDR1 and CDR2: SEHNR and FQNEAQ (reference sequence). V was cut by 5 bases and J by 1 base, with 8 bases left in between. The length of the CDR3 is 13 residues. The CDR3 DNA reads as TGTGCCAGCAGCACCAGTGGGAACACTGAAGCTTTCTTT. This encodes CASSTSGNTEAFF.

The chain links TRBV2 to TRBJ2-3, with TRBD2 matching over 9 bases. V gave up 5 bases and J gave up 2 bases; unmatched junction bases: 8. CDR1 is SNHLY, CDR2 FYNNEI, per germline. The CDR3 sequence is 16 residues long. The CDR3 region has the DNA TGTGCCAGCAGTCCACCCCAGCGGGGGGCCACAGATACGCAGTATTTT. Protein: CASSPPQRGATDTQYF.

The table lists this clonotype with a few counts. The CDR3 region is CASSQEPNTEAFF. The CDR3 bases are TGTGCCAGCAGCCAAGAACCGAACACTGAAGCTTTCTTT. The chain uses TRBV4-2 and TRBJ1-1; D is unclear. The CDR3 covers 13 residues. CDR1 and CDR2 from the germline V gene are LGHNA and YNFKEQ. V was pared by 0 bases and J by 1 base, with 3 bases between.

CDR3 sequence: CASSRETGVADTQYF. DNA for the CDR3: TGTGCCAGTAGTAGGGAGACAGGGGTGGCAGATACGCAGTATTTT. This chain links TRBV19 with TRBJ2-3; 8 bases fit TRBD1. Germline CDR1 and CDR2: LNHDA and SQIVND (reference sequence). The CDR3 runs to 15 residues. V trimming: 4 bases; J trimming: 4 bases; junction bases outside the gene matches: 7. The variable domain in full, with the rest retrieved from reference TRBV19 and TRBJ2-3, is DGGITQSPKYLFRKEGQNVTLSCEQNLNHDAMYWYRQDPGQGLRLIYYSQIVNDFQKGDIAEGYSVSREKKESFPLTVTSAQKNPTAFYLCASSRETGVADTQYFGPGTRLTVL.

As DNA, the CDR3 is TGTGCCAGCAGCTATCCTTTACCTCAGGGGTTTGACAATGAGCAGTTCTTC. This codes for CASSYPLPQGFDNEQFF. The V and J genes are TRBV11-2 and TRBJ2-1; weak D call: TRBD1 (6 bases). Per the germline V gene, CDR1 is SGHAT and CDR2 is FQNNGV. The germline V and J ends were trimmed by 4 bases and 5 bases, with 21 bases remaining between them. CDR3 length: 17 amino acids.

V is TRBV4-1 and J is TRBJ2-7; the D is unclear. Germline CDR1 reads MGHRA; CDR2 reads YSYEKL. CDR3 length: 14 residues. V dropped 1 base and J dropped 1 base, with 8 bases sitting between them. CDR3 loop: CASSQAGFSYEQYF. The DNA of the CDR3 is TGCGCCAGCAGCCAAGCGGGCTTTTCCTACGAGCAGTACTTC.

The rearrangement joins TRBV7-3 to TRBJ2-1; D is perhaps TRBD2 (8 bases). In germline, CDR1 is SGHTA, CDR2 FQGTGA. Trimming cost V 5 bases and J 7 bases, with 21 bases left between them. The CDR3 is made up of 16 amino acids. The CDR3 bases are TGTGCCAGCAGCCCTACGGGGGGGACAGCCCAGAATGAGCAGTTCTTC. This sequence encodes CASSPTGGTAQNEQFF. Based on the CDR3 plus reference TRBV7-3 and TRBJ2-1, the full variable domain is GAGVSQTPSNKVTEKGKYVELRCDPISGHTALYWYRQSLGQGPEFLIYFQGTGAADDSGLPNDRFFAVRPEGSVSTLKIQRTERGDSAVYLCASSPTGGTAQNEQFFGPGTRLTVL.

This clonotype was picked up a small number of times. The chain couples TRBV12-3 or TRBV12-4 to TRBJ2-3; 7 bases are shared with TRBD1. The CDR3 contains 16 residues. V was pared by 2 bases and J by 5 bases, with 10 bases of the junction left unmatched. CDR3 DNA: TGTGCCAGCAGTTTAACCCCGGGGACAGAAGAAGATACGCAGTATTTT. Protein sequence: CASSLTPGTEEDTQYF.

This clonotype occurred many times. This CDR3 reads CASSLSGNQPQHF. CDR3 nucleotides: TGTGCCAGCAGTTTATCTGGCAATCAGCCCCAGCATTTT. The chain combines TRBV28 with TRBJ1-5, with D uncertain. The length of the CDR3 is 13 residues. Germline CDR1 is MDHEN and CDR2 is SYDVKM. Trimming removed 1 base at V and 2 bases at J, with 3 bases between.

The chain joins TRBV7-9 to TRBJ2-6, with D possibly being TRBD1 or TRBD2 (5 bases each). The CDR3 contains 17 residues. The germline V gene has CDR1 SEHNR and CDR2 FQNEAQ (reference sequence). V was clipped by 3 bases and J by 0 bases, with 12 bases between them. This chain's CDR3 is CASSLGPPLSGANVLTF. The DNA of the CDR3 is TGTGCCAGCAGCTTGGGACCCCCCCTCTCTGGGGCCAACGTCCTGACTTTC. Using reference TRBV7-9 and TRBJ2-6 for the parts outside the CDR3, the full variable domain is DTGVSQNPRHKITKRGQNVTFRCDPISEHNRLYWYRQTLGQGPEFLTYFQNEAQLEKSRLLSDRFSAERPKGSFSTLEIQRTEQGDSAMYLCASSLGPPLSGANVLTFGAGSRLTVL.

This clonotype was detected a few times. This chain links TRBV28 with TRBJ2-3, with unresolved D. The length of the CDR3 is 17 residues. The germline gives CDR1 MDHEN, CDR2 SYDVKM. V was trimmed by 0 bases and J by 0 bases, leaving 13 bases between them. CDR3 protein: CASSLWTEKSSTDTQYF. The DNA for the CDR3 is TGTGCCAGCAGTTTATGGACGGAAAAGTCTAGCACAGATACGCAGTATTTT.

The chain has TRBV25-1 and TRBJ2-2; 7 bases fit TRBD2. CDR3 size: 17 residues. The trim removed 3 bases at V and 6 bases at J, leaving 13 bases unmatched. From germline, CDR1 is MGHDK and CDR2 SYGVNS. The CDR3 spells CASSEEIGLDDAGELFF. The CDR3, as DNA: TGTGCCAGCAGTGAGGAAATCGGACTAGATGATGCCGGGGAGCTGTTTTTT. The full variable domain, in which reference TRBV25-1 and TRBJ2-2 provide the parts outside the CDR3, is EADIYQTPRYLVIGTGKKITLECSQTMGHDKMYWYQQDPGMELHLIHYSYGVNSTEKGDLSSESTVSRIRTEHFPLTLESARPSHTSQYLCASSEEIGLDDAGELFFGEGSRLTVL.

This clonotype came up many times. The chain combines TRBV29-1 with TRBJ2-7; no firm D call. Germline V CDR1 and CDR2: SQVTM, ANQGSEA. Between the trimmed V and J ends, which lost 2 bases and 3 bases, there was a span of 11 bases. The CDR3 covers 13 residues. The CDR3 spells CSVESAGYYEQYF. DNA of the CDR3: TGCAGCGTTGAATCGGCAGGTTACTACGAGCAGTACTTC.

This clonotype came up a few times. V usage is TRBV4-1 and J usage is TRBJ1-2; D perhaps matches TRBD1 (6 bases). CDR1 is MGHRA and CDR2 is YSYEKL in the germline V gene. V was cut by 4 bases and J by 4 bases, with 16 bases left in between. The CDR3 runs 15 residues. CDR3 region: CASSLPGARGYGYTF. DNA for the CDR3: TGCGCCAGCAGCCTCCCAGGGGCTAGAGGCTATGGCTACACCTTC.

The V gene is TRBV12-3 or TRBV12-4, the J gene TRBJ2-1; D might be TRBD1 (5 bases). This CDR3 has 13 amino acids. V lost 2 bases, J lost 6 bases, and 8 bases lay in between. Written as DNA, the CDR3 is TGTGCCAGCAGTTTAAGGGGTAGCAATGAGCAGTTCTTC. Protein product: CASSLRGSNEQFF.

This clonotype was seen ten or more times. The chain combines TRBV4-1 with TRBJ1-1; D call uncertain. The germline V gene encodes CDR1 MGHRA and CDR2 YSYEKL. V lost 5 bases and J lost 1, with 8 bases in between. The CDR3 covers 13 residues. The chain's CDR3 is CASSSTENTEAFF. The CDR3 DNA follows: TGCGCCAGCAGCTCCACAGAGAACACTGAAGCTTTCTTT.